Included here is one TCR beta chain sequence, with context. Antigen: not known. Between the trimmed V and J ends, which lost 8 bases and 2 bases, there was a span of 15 bases. In germline, CDR1 is SGHVS, CDR2 FQNEAQ. This CDR3 contains 14 residues. This sample stems from a study of T cell responses to AZD1222 COVID-19 vaccine. Study context: Second-dose groups at about 4 or about 12 weeks were pooled. Study observations and caveats: Vaccination with two AZD1222 doses was followed by a rise in Spike-specific TCR breadth and depth. White British donors predominated, females outnumbered males, and clonal diversity was possibly underestimated.

The repertoire was sequenced with immunoSEQ multiplex PCR; TCRdb's copy has only in-frame clones and lacks some. The sample has about 140,000 clones, approximately 88% seen once. This chain uses TRBV7-8 with TRBJ1-1; D not certain. The source is an adult in good health. The sample consisted of peripheral blood, taken on day 0 of AZD1222 vaccination. The CDR3 here is CASGVSGSNTEAFF. The CDR3 nucleotides read TGTGCCAGCGGTGTTTCCGGGAGCAACACTGAAGCTTTCTTT.